The rows below give T cell receptor beta chains drawn from one sample of a study of cytomegalovirus exposure and HLA in healthy donors. TCRdb's copy holds only in-frame clones and misses some; the assay was immunoSEQ multiplex PCR. The table shows some 340,000 clones, with roughly nine tenths occurring only once. The sequenced sample was PBMCs. The receptor source for this set is a woman aged 25 to 39 in good health and CMV-seropositive. The CDR3 runs from the conserved cysteine through the conserved F or W. The D gene is left open where the match is weak. Size values are once, few and many counts, or a class for expanded clones, and some rows have none.

D: -; J: TRBJ2-2; V: TRBV6-1; size: once; CDR3: CASSESRGMAGELFF; DNA: TGTGCCAGCAGTGAAAGTCGGGGTATGGCCGGGGAGCTGTTTTTT
D: -; J: TRBJ1-5; V: TRBV7-2; size: -; CDR3: CASSFLADMNQPQHF; DNA: TGTGCCAGCAGCTTTCTCGCGGATATGAATCAGCCCCAGCATTTT
D: -; J: TRBJ2-3; V: TRBV28; size: -; CDR3: CASSFPSRGTDTQYF; DNA: TGTGCCAGCAGTTTCCCTTCGAGGGGAACAGATACGCAGTATTTT
D: -; J: TRBJ1-6; V: TRBV7-2; size: -; CDR3: CASSPARGSNSPLHF; DNA: TGTGCCAGCAGCCCGGCCAGAGGGTCAAATTCACCCCTCCACTTT
D: TRBD1; J: TRBJ2-1; V: TRBV15; size: -; CDR3: CATSAPGGNSYNEQFF; DNA: TGTGCCACCAGTGCGCCAGGGGGTAATTCCTACAATGAGCAGTTCTTC
D: -; J: TRBJ1-4; V: TRBV7-2; size: few; CDR3: CASSQGGFNEKLFF; DNA: TGTGCCAGCAGCCAAGGGGGATTTAATGAAAAACTGTTTTTT
D: TRBD2; J: TRBJ2-1; V: TRBV5-1; size: -; CDR3: CASSLTSGGNEQFF; DNA: TGCGCCAGCAGCTTAACTAGCGGGGGTAATGAGCAGTTCTTC
D: TRBD2; J: TRBJ2-5; V: TRBV5-4; size: -; CDR3: CASSPRLAGVAGQETQYF; DNA: TGTGCCAGCAGTCCTAGACTAGCGGGAGTAGCGGGGCAAGAGACCCAGTACTTC
D: -; J: TRBJ2-1; V: TRBV15; size: few; CDR3: CATGRGAHYNEQFF; DNA: TGTGCCACCGGTCGGGGGGCCCACTACAATGAGCAGTTCTTC
D: TRBD2; J: TRBJ2-1; V: TRBV7-3; size: -; CDR3: CASSSRPGLTSGSIHNEQFF; DNA: TGTGCCAGCAGCAGCCGGCCGGGACTTACTAGCGGGAGTATCCACAATGAGCAGTTCTTC
D: -; J: TRBJ1-5; V: TRBV4-3; size: -; CDR3: CASSQVRDQPQHF; DNA: TGCGCCAGCAGCCAAGTTCGAGATCAGCCCCAGCATTTT
D: -; J: TRBJ2-7; V: TRBV2; size: -; CDR3: CASRLDSYEQYF; DNA: TGTGCCAGCAGACTAGACAGCTACGAGCAGTACTTC
D: -; J: TRBJ1-5; V: TRBV27; size: -; CDR3: CASSLGAGNSNQPQHF; DNA: TGTGCCAGCAGTTTGGGTGCAGGTAATAGCAATCAGCCCCAGCATTTT
D: -; J: TRBJ2-3; V: TRBV7-3; size: -; CDR3: CASSLTGTDTQYF; DNA: TGTGCCAGCAGCTTAACAGGCACAGATACGCAGTATTTT
D: -; J: TRBJ1-2; V: TRBV5-6; size: -; CDR3: CASSEDRRFGYTF; DNA: TGTGCCAGCAGCGAAGACAGGCGGTTTGGCTACACCTTC
D: TRBD1; J: TRBJ1-2; V: TRBV5-4; size: -; CDR3: CASSSQGGSGEGYGYTF; DNA: TGTGCCAGCAGCTCCCAGGGGGGTTCAGGAGAAGGCTATGGCTACACCTTC
D: TRBD1; J: TRBJ2-6; V: TRBV6-6; size: -; CDR3: CASRGTGVSGANVLTF; DNA: TGTGCCAGCCGAGGGACAGGGGTATCTGGGGCCAACGTCCTGACTTTC
D: -; J: TRBJ1-1; V: TRBV30; size: -; CDR3: CAWRAGGLNTEAFF; DNA: TGTGCCTGGAGGGCCGGAGGCCTAAACACTGAAGCTTTCTTT
D: -; J: TRBJ2-1; V: TRBV11-3; size: -; CDR3: CASSGRKANEQFF; DNA: TGTGCCAGCAGCGGACGGAAAGCGAATGAGCAGTTCTTC
D: TRBD1; J: TRBJ1-2; V: TRBV5-4; size: -; CDR3: CASSVPGQGYNGYTF; DNA: TGTGCCAGCAGCGTGCCGGGACAGGGTTATAATGGCTACACCTTC
D: -; J: TRBJ2-7; V: TRBV15; size: -; CDR3: CATSRDSRQTPYEQYF; DNA: TGTGCCACCAGCAGAGATAGCAGGCAGACACCCTACGAGCAGTACTTC
D: -; J: TRBJ2-1; V: TRBV30; size: -; CDR3: CAWGGPGDNEQFF; DNA: TGTGCCTGGGGGGGGCCGGGTGACAATGAGCAGTTCTTC
D: TRBD1; J: TRBJ1-4; V: TRBV27; size: -; CDR3: CASRRNTDRTNEKLFF; DNA: TGTGCCAGCAGGAGAAACACGGACAGGACTAATGAAAAACTGTTTTTT
D: TRBD2; J: TRBJ2-7; V: TRBV27; size: once; CDR3: CASKGISGRAFHEQYF; DNA: TGTGCCAGCAAGGGGATTAGCGGGAGGGCCTTTCACGAGCAGTACTTC
D: TRBD2; J: TRBJ2-1; V: TRBV9; size: -; CDR3: CASSVSPGIAGPSSYNEQFF; DNA: TGTGCCAGCAGCGTATCTCCGGGGATAGCGGGACCAAGCTCCTACAATGAGCAGTTCTTC
D: -; J: TRBJ2-3; V: TRBV5-1; size: -; CDR3: CASSFQGSTDTQYF; DNA: TGCGCCAGCAGTTTCCAGGGTAGCACAGATACGCAGTATTTT
D: -; J: TRBJ2-5; V: TRBV27; size: -; CDR3: CASSQPGAGQETQYF; DNA: TGTGCCAGCAGCCAACCAGGGGCCGGGCAGGAGACCCAGTACTTC
D: -; J: TRBJ2-7; V: TRBV19; size: -; CDR3: CASSSRGSPNEQYF; DNA: TGTGCCAGCTCTTCCAGGGGTAGCCCTAACGAGCAGTACTTC